The 17 T cell receptor beta chains presented below share a single source sample, sequenced in a study of blood T cell repertoires in COVID-19. The protocol was immunoSEQ multiplex PCR, while the TCRdb copy is restricted to in-frame clones and leaves out a portion. Found here are around 140,000 clones, around four fifths of them singletons; the top ten hold 2% to 3%. Sequencing was performed on PBMCs or T cells enriched from blood (not recorded which). These receptors were obtained from a man aged 35-49 years with acute COVID-19.

The chain joins TRBV3-1 (or the pseudogene TRBV3-2) to TRBJ1-1; D is unclear. Germline CDR1 reads LGHDT; CDR2 reads YNNKEL (reference sequence). This CDR3 has 12 residues. The germline V and J ends were trimmed by 8 bases and 1 base, with 8 bases remaining between them. The CDR3, as DNA: TGTGCCAGCGCCGGGTGGAACACTGAAGCTTTCTTT. It yields the protein CASAGWNTEAFF.

V gene TRBV6-9 combines with J gene TRBJ2-1; 12 bases agree with TRBD2. The CDR3 covers 15 residues. Germline CDR1 MNHGY, CDR2 SVAAGI. V gave up 7 bases and J gave up 8 bases; unmatched junction bases: 9. The DNA of the CDR3 is TGTGCCAGCACCTTTTTCGGACTAGCGGGATATGAGCAGTTCTTC. Encoded protein: CASTFFGLAGYEQFF.

The V call is TRBV24-1, the J call TRBJ2-1, with TRBD2 matching over 8 bases. This CDR3 region has 15 residues. CDR1 and CDR2 from the germline V gene are KGHDR and SFDVKD. V trimming: 2 bases; J trimming: 8 bases; junction bases outside the gene matches: 7. The CDR3 nucleotides are TGTGCCACCAGTGATTACGGGACTAGTAACCATGAGCAGTTCTTC. Its translation: CATSDYGTSNHEQFF.

V gene TRBV7-3 combines with J gene TRBJ2-7, with 10 bases matching TRBD1. J lost 0 bases, V lost 5 bases, and 7 bases had no gene match. There are 16 residues in the CDR3. Germline-derived CDR1 and CDR2 are SGHTA and FQGTGA. The CDR3 nucleotides read TGTGCCAGCAGCCTAGCCGGGACAGGGGCCTCCTACGAGCAGTACTTC. This codes for CASSLAGTGASYEQYF.

The chain recombines TRBV21-1 with TRBJ2-1; the DNA was not used to check the table's D call, TRBD2. TRBV21-1 is flagged as a pseudogene. There are 17 residues in the CDR3. CDR3 bases: TGTGCCAGCAGCAAAGAACTGAGGCGGGAAGATTACAATGAGCAGTTCTTC. It encodes CASSKELRREDYNEQFF.

The chain has TRBV18 and TRBJ2-3; maybe TRBD1 (6 bases). Germline V gene lookup returns CDR1 KGHSH and CDR2 LQKENI. The ends were cut back, 5 bases at V and 8 bases at J, with 11 bases in the middle. CDR3 length equals 12 residues. Written as DNA, the CDR3 is TGTGCCAGCTCAGACAGGTTGGGTACGCAGTATTTT. It is translated as CASSDRLGTQYF.

The genes are TRBV7-9 and TRBJ2-1, with a weak D call TRBD1 (6 bases). The V gene lost 3 bases and the J gene lost 0 bases, with 12 bases spanning the gap. The CDR3 is made up of 16 amino acids. The germline V gene has CDR1 SEHNR and CDR2 FQNEAQ (reference sequence). CDR3: CASSFSGARSYNEQFF. In nucleotides, the CDR3 is TGTGCCAGCAGCTTCTCAGGGGCCCGCTCCTACAATGAGCAGTTCTTC.

The V and J genes are TRBV7-3 and TRBJ2-1; D ambiguous. Germline CDR1 SGHTA, CDR2 FQGTGA. The CDR3 loop spans 14 amino acids. The V gene lost 6 bases and the J gene lost 1 base, with 10 bases spanning the gap. CDR3 protein: CASSPAGSYNEQFF. CDR3 nucleotides: TGTGCCAGCAGTCCTGCCGGGTCCTACAATGAGCAGTTCTTC. Full variable domain (outside the CDR3, taken from reference TRBV7-3 and TRBJ2-1): GAGVSQTPSNKVTEKGKYVELRCDPISGHTALYWYRQSLGQGPEFLIYFQGTGAADDSGLPNDRFFAVRPEGSVSTLKIQRTERGDSAVYLCASSPAGSYNEQFFGPGTRLTVL.

V and J are TRBV6-5 and TRBJ1-2; D unclear. The germline gives CDR1 MNHEY, CDR2 SVGAGI. V lost 6 bases and J lost 4, with 15 bases in between. The CDR3 covers 14 residues. The DNA of the CDR3 is TGTGCCAGCAGAGAGGGCCTTGGGGTCTATGGCTACACCTTC. Protein product: CASREGLGVYGYTF.

The genes are TRBV6-5 and TRBJ2-1; 7 nucleotides line up with TRBD2. The CDR3 sequence is 11 residues long. CDR1 and CDR2 (germline): MNHEY, SVGAGI. The V segment lost 6 bases and the J segment 9 bases; nucleotides outside the gene matches: 2. The CDR3 loop is CASRREGEQFF. Here the CDR3 DNA reads TGTGCCAGCAGGAGGGAGGGTGAGCAGTTCTTC.

This clone was counted only a few times. The chain couples TRBV28 to TRBJ2-1; 8 nucleotides align to TRBD1. CDR1 MDHEN and CDR2 SYDVKM come from the germline V gene. V gave up 3 bases and J gave up 15 bases; unmatched junction bases: 7. The CDR3 runs 12 residues. The CDR3 nucleotides are TGTGCCAGCAGTTTGACGGGGACAGGCCGGTTCTTC. Encoded protein: CASSLTGTGRFF.

This chain connects TRBV15 to TRBJ1-5; D gene ambiguous. The CDR3 consists of 16 residues. Looked up from germline, CDR1 is LNHNV and CDR2 is YYDKDF (reference sequence). With 0 bases removed from V and 0 bases from J, the gap between germline ends came to 9 bases. CDR3 region: CATSRDPANSNQPQHF. CDR3 nucleotides: TGTGCCACCAGCAGAGATCCCGCGAATAGCAATCAGCCCCAGCATTTT.

The gene calls are TRBV5-6 and TRBJ2-1; TRBD2 aligns across 9 bases. This CDR3 has 13 residues. V trimming: 2 bases; J trimming: 9 bases; junction bases outside the gene matches: 3. Germline V gives CDR1 SGHDT, CDR2 YYEEEE. CDR3 DNA: TGTGCCAGCAGCTTAGGAGCGGGAGGTGAGCAGTTCTTC. Its protein product is CASSLGAGGEQFF. The whole variable domain, filled in from reference TRBV5-6 and TRBJ2-1, reads DAGVTQSPTHLIKTRGQQVTLRCSPKSGHDTVSWYQQALGQGPQFIFQYYEEEERQRGNFPDRFSGHQFPNYSSELNVNALLLGDSALYLCASSLGAGGEQFFGPGTRLTVL.

V gene TRBV5-1 combines with J gene TRBJ2-1, with a possible D match to TRBD1 (5 bases). Deletions cut 0 bases from V and 5 bases from J, with 9 bases between. From germline, CDR1 is SGHRS and CDR2 YFSETQ. The CDR3 contains 14 residues. The CDR3 loop reads CASSLEGQNNEQFF. The DNA of the CDR3 is TGCGCCAGCAGCTTGGAAGGACAAAACAATGAGCAGTTCTTC.

This chain links TRBV2 with TRBJ1-2; D might be TRBD1 (5 bases). The CDR3 contains 15 residues. The germline V gene encodes CDR1 SNHLY and CDR2 FYNNEI. Trimming removed 1 base from V and 2 bases from J, with 11 bases in between. CDR3 in amino acids: CASSEGPGINYGYTF. The CDR3 DNA sequence: TGTGCCAGCAGTGAAGGTCCAGGGATCAACTATGGCTACACCTTC.

The chain has TRBV9 and TRBJ2-7; 9 bases are shared with TRBD1. Germline V gene sequence: CDR1 SGDLS, CDR2 YYNGEE. Germline trimming cut 4 bases from V and 5 bases from J; bases unmatched to any gene: 4. The CDR3 is 13 residues long. The CDR3 nucleotides read TGTGCCAGCAGCTTCGGGACAGGGAACGAGCAGTACTTC. Its protein product is CASSFGTGNEQYF.

The V gene is TRBV28, the J gene TRBJ1-2; 8 nucleotides agree with TRBD1. The length of the CDR3 is 13 residues. With V trimmed by 6 bases and J by 8 bases, 8 bases remained unmatched. From germline, CDR1 is MDHEN and CDR2 SYDVKM. The CDR3 region is CASSPDRASGYTF. The CDR3 region has the DNA TGTGCCAGCAGCCCGGACAGGGCCTCGGGCTACACCTTC.